The source of this T cell receptor (beta chain) is a study of blood T cell repertoires in COVID-19. Across the study: Samples of COVID-19 (acute and convalescent) were obtained from the United States, Italy and Spain. Sample material is recorded as cDNA or gDNA derived from T cells, B-cell-depleted T cells, or PBMCs.

How the authors handled the data: Reference gene primer amplification yielded estimated nucleated cell counts. Assay: immunoSEQ multiplex PCR; the TCRdb copy retains only in-frame clones and omits some. V and J calls and clone size are as listed in that table; D and trimming were resolved from the DNA. The sample has about 76,000 clones, around 88% seen once. The clonotype comes from a man aged 25-45 years with acute or convalescent COVID-19. The sequencing sample was made of peripheral blood.

CDR3 DNA sequence: TGTGCCACCAGCAGAGATGAGGTCCAGCCCCAGCATTTT. This gives the protein CATSRDEVQPQHF. The rearrangement joins TRBV15 to TRBJ1-5; D gene uncertain. CDR1 is LNHNV, CDR2 YYDKDF, per germline (reference sequence). V was shortened by 0 bases and J by 7 bases, with 7 bases between the two germline ends. The CDR3 runs to 13 residues.